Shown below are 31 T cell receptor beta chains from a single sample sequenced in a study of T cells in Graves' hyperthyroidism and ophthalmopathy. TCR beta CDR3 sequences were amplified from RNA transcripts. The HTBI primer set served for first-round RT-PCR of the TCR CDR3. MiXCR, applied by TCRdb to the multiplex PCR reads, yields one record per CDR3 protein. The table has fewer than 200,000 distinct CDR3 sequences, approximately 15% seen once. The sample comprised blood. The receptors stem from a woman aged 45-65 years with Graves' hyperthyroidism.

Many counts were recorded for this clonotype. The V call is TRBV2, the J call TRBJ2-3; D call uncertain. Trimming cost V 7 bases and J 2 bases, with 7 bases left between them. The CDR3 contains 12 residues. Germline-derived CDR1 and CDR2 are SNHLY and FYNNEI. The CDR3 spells CASIANTDTQYF. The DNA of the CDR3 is TGTGCCAGCATAGCAAACACAGATACGCAGTATTTT.

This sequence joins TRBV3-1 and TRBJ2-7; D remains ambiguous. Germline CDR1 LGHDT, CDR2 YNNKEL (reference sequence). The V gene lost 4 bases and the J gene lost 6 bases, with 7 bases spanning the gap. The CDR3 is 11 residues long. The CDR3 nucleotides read TGTGCCAGCAGCCCGCCGGGCGAGCAGTACTTC. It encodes CASSPPGEQYF.

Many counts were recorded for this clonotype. CDR3 protein: CASSSRTGGRTGELFF. CDR3 bases: TGTGCCAGCAGTTCACGGACAGGGGGCCGGACCGGGGAGCTGTTTTTT. The chain links TRBV12-3 or TRBV12-4 to TRBJ2-2; TRBD1 matches at 11 bases. Trimming removed 4 bases from V and 5 bases from J; junction bases left unmatched: 6. The CDR3 is made up of 16 amino acids.

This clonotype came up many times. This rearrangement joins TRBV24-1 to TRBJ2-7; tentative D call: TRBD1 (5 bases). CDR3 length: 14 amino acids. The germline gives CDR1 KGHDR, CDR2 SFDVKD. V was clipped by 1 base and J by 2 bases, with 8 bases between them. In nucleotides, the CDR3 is TGTGCCACCAGTGATTTAGGGGAAACCTACGAGCAGTACTTC. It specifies CATSDLGETYEQYF.

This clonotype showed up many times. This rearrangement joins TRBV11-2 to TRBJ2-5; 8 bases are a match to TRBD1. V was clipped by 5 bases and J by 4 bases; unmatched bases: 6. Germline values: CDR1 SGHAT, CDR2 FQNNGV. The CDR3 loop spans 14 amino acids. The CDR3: CASSGQGARETQYF. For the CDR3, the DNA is TGTGCCAGCAGCGGGCAGGGGGCGCGAGAGACCCAGTACTTC.

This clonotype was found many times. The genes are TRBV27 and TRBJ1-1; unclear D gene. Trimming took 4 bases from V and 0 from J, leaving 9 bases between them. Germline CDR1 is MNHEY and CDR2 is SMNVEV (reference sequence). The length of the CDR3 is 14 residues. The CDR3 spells CASSSQLLNTEAFF. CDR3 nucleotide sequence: TGTGCCAGCAGTTCCCAACTTCTGAACACTGAAGCTTTCTTT.

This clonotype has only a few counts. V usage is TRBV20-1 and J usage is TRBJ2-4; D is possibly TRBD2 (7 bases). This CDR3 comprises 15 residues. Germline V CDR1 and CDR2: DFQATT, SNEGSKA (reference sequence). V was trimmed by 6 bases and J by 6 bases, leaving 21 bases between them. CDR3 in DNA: TGCAGTGCCCAGGACAGTTGGGAGGGTAGAAACATTCAGTACTTC. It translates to CSAQDSWEGRNIQYF.

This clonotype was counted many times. This chain's CDR3 is CSVVRTTFNTEAFF. The CDR3 bases are TGCAGCGTCGTTAGGACTACCTTCAACACTGAAGCTTTCTTT. The V and J genes are TRBV29-1 and TRBJ1-1; D gene uncertain. Germline V gene lookup returns CDR1 SQVTM and CDR2 ANQGSEA. CDR3 size: 14 residues. V was trimmed by 6 bases and J by 2 bases, leaving 16 bases between them.

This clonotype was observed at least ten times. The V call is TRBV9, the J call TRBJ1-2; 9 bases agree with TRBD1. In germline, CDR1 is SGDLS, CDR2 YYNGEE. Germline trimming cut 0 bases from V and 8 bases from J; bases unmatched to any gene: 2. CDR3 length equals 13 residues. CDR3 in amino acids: CASSVETGGGYTF. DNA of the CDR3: TGTGCCAGCAGCGTAGAGACAGGGGGAGGCTACACCTTC.

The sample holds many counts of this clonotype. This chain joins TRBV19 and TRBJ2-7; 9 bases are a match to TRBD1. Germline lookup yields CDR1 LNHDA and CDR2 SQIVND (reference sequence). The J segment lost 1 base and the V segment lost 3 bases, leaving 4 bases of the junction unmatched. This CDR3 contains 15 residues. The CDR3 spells CASSIYGTGSYEQYF. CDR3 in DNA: TGTGCCAGTAGTATTTACGGGACAGGGTCCTACGAGCAGTACTTC.

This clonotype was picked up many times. CDR3 DNA sequence: TGTGCCAGCAGTGTAGGGGGGTCCGGCTACACCTTC. Translation: CASSVGGSGYTF. The chain joins TRBV2 to TRBJ1-2, with D perhaps TRBD1 (6 bases). V lost 4 bases and J lost 8, with 11 bases in between. Germline CDR1 and CDR2: SNHLY and FYNNEI. The CDR3 totals 12 residues. The full variable domain, rest sourced from reference TRBV2 and TRBJ1-2, is EPEVTQTPSHQVTQMGQEVILRCVPISNHLYFYWYRQILGQKVEFLVSFYNNEISEKSEIFDDQFSVERPDGSNFTLKIRSTKLEDSAMYFCASSVGGSGYTFGSGTRLTVV.

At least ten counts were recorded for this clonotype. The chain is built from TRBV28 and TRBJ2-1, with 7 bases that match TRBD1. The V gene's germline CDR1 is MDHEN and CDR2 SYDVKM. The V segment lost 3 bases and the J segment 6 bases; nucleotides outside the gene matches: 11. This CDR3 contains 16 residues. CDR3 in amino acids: CASSFGMTGFRNEQFF. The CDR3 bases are TGTGCCAGCAGTTTTGGGATGACAGGGTTTCGCAATGAGCAGTTCTTC.

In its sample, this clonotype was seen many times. The DNA of the CDR3 is TGTGCCAGCAGATCTGGGGATAATGAGCAGTTCTTC. Amino acid sequence: CASRSGDNEQFF. This sequence joins TRBV28 and TRBJ2-1, with D hard to call. This CDR3 has 12 residues. Germline loops: CDR1 MDHEN, CDR2 SYDVKM. With 6 bases removed from V and 7 bases from J, the gap between germline ends came to 10 bases.

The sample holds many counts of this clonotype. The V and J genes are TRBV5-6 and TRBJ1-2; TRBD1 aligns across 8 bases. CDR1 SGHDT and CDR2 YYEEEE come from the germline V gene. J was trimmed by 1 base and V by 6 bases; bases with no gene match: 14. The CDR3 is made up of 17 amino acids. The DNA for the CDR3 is TGTGCCAGCATCAAGTCGACAGGGGCGAGGATTAACTATGGCTACACCTTC. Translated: CASIKSTGARINYGYTF. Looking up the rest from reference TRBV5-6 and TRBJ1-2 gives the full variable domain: DAGVTQSPTHLIKTRGQQVTLRCSPKSGHDTVSWYQQALGQGPQFIFQYYEEEERQRGNFPDRFSGHQFPNYSSELNVNALLLGDSALYLCASIKSTGARINYGYTFGSGTRLTVV.

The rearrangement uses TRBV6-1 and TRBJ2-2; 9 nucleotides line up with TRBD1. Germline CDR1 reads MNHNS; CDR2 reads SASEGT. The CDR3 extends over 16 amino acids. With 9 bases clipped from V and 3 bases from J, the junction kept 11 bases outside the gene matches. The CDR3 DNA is TGTGCCAGTATGGACTCCGGGACAGGGCACACCGGGGAGCTGTTTTTT. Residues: CASMDSGTGHTGELFF.

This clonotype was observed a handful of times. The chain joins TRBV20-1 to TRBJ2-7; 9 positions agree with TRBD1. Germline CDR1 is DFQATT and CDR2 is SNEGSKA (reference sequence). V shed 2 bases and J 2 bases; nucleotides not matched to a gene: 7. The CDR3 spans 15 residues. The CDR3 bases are TGCAGTGCTAGAAGTGTGGGGACAGGGACCTACGAGCAGTACTTC. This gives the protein CSARSVGTGTYEQYF.

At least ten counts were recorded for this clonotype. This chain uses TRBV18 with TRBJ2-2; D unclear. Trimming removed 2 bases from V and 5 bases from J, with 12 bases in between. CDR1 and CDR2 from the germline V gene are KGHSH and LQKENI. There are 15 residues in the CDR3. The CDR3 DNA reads TGTGCCAGCTCACCATTTTCTCCGGGTACCGGGGAGCTGTTTTTT. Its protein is CASSPFSPGTGELFF.

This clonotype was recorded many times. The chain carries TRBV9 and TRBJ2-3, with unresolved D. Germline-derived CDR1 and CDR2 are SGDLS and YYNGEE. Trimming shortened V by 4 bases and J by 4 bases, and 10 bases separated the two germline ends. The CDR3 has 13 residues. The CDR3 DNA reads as TGTGCCAGCAGCCCCCTATTATCAGATACGCAGTATTTT. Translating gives CASSPLLSDTQYF. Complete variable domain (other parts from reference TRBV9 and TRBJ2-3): DSGVTQTPKHLITATGQRVTLRCSPRSGDLSVYWYQQSLDQGLQFLIQYYNGEERAKGNILERFSAQQFPDLHSELNLSSLELGDSALYFCASSPLLSDTQYFGPGTRLTVL.

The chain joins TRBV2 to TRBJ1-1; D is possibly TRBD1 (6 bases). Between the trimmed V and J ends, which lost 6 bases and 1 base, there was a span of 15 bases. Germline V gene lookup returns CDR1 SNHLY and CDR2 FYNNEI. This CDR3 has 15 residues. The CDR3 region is CASSTSGTSNTEAFF. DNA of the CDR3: TGTGCCAGCAGCACTTCCGGGACATCGAACACTGAAGCTTTCTTT.

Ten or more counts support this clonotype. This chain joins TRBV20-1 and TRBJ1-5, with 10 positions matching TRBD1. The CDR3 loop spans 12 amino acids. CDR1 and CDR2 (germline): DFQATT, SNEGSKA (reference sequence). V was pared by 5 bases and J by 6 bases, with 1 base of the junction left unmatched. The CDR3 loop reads CSARDRGQPQHF. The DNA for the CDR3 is TGCAGTGCTCGGGACAGGGGTCAGCCCCAGCATTTT.

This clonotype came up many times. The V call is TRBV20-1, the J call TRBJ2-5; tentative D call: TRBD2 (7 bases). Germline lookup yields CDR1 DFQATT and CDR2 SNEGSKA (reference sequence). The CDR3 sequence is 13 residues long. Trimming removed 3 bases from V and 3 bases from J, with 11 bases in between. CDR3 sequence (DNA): TGCAGTGCTAGCCGCGGGGGCGAAGAGACCCAGTACTTC. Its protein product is CSASRGGEETQYF.

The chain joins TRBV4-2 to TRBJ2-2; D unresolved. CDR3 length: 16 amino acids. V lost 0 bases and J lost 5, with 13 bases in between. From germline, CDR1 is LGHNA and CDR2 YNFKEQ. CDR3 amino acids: CASSQEGHRKTGELFF. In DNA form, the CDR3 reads TGTGCCAGCAGCCAAGAAGGGCACAGAAAGACCGGGGAGCTGTTTTTT.

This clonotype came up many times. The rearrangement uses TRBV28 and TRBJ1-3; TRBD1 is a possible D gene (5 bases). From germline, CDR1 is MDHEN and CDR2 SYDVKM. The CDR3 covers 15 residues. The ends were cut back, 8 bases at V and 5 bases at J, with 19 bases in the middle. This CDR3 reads CASLNEGTRRNTIYF. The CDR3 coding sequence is TGTGCCAGCCTTAATGAAGGGACCCGACGAAACACCATATATTTT.

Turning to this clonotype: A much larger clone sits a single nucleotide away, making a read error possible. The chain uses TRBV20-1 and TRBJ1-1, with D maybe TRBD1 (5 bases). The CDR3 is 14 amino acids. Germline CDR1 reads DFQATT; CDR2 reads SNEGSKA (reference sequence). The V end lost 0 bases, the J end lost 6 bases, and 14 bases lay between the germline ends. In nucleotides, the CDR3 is TGCAGTGCTAGAGATTCAGCTGGGGGAGCTGAAGCTTTCTTT. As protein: CSARDSAGGAEAFF.

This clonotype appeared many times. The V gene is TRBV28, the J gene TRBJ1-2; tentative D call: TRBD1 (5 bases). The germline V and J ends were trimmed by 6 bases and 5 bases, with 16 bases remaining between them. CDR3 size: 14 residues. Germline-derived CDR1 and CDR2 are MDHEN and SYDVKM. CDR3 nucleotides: TGTGCCAGCAGGTGGGGAGGGGCGCATTATGGCTACACCTTC. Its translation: CASRWGGAHYGYTF.

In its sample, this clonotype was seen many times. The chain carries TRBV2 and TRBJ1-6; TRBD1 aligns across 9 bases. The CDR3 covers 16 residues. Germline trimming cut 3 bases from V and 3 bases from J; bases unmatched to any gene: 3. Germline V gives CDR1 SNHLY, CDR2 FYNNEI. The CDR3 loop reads CASSEVGQGYNSPLHF. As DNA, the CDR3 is TGTGCCAGCAGTGAGGTGGGACAGGGCTATAATTCACCCCTCCACTTT.

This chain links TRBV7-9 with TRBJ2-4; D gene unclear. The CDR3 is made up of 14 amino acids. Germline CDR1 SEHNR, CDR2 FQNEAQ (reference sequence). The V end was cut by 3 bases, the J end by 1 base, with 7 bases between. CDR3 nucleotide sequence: TGTGCCAGCAGCTTTACCGCCGCCAAAAACATTCAGTACTTC. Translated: CASSFTAAKNIQYF.

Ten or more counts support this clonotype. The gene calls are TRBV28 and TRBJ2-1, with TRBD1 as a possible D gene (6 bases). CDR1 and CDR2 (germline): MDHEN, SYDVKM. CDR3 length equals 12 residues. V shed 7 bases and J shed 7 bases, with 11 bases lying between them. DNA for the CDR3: TGTGCCAGCACCCCCAGGGGAAATGAGCAGTTCTTC. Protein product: CASTPRGNEQFF.

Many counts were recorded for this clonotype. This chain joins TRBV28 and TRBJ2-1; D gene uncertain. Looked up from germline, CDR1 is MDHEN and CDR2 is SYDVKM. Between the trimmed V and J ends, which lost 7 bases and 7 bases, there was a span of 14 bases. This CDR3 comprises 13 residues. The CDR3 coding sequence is TGTGCCAGCACCGAAATCCCCAGGAATGAGCAGTTCTTC. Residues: CASTEIPRNEQFF. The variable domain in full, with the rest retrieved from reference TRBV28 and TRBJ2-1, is DVKVTQSSRYLVKRTGEKVFLECVQDMDHENMFWYRQDPGLGLRLIYFSYDVKMKEKGDIPEGYSVSREKKERFSLILESASTNQTSMYLCASTEIPRNEQFFGPGTRLTVL.

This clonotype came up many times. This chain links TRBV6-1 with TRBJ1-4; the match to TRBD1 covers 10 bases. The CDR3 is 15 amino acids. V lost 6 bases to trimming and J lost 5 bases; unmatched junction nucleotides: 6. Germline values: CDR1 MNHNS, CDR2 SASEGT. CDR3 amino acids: CASRPGTGANEKLFF. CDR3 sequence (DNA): TGTGCCAGCAGGCCCGGGACAGGGGCGAATGAAAAACTGTTTTTT.

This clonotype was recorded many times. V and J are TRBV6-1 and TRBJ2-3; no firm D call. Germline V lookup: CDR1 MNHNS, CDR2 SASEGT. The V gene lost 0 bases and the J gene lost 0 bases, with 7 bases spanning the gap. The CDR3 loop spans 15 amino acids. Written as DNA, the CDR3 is TGTGCCAGCAGTGAAGCGGCCGGGAGCACAGATACGCAGTATTTT. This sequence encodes CASSEAAGSTDTQYF.